One and the same sample provided the 11 T cell receptor beta chains below, sequenced in a study of T-cell memory formation after mild COVID-19. TCRdb reprocessed the 5' RACE reads via MiXCR and lists one record per CDR3 protein. Of under 200,000 distinct CDR3 sequences listed, approximately 10% were seen once; the top ten hold less than 4%. The sample taken for sequencing was PBMCs or a T cell subset sorted from them (not recorded which). The receptor set was obtained from a man aged 18 to 29 who had mild COVID-19 (a few samples of this study predate the infection). Cell type and time point are not known.

This clonotype was picked up a small number of times. The chain links TRBV7-9 to TRBJ1-2; D call uncertain. Trimming removed 1 base at V and 7 bases at J, with 10 bases between. Germline V gene lookup returns CDR1 SEHNR and CDR2 FQNEAQ (reference sequence). The CDR3 runs 13 residues. For the CDR3, the DNA is TGTGCCAGCAGCTTAGACCTCACGGGTGGCTACACCTTC. This translates into CASSLDLTGGYTF.

The chain has TRBV12-3 or TRBV12-4 and TRBJ1-1, with D possibly TRBD1 on 6 matching bases. The CDR3 contains 14 residues. V lost 7 bases and J 0 bases, leaving 12 bases between the germline ends. CDR3 protein: CASNMGHMNTEAFF. The CDR3 DNA reads TGTGCCAGCAATATGGGACACATGAACACTGAAGCTTTCTTT.

Ten or more counts support this clonotype. The chain is built from TRBV6-5 and TRBJ2-4; 12 bases are a match to TRBD2. Germline trimming cut 8 bases from V and 9 bases from J; bases unmatched to any gene: 14. This CDR3 has 16 amino acids. Germline assignment: CDR1 MNHEY and CDR2 SVGAGI. The CDR3 DNA follows: TGTGCCAGCCGGGCCCTAGCGGGGGGGCCGTCGGGCATTCAGTACTTC. Protein: CASRALAGGPSGIQYF.

The chain couples TRBV6-2 or TRBV6-3 to TRBJ2-5, with 7 bases matching TRBD1. The germline CDR1 and CDR2 sequences are MNHEY and SVGEGT. J gave up 5 bases and V 6 bases, and 6 bases lay outside the gene matches. This CDR3 spans 13 amino acids. This CDR3 reads CASSDRVRETQYF. The CDR3 DNA sequence: TGTGCCAGCAGCGACAGGGTGCGGGAGACCCAGTACTTC.

The chain combines TRBV2 with TRBJ2-1; tentative D call: TRBD2 (5 bases). From germline, CDR1 is SNHLY and CDR2 FYNNEI. The CDR3 is 11 residues long. V was pared by 7 bases and J by 9 bases, with 10 bases between. Here the CDR3 DNA reads TGTGCCAGCACGGAGGAAACTGAGCAGTTCTTC. This codes for CASTEETEQFF.

This chain uses TRBV28 with TRBJ2-5; D is unresolved. Between the trimmed V and J ends, which lost 6 bases and 1 base, there was a span of 12 bases. Germline loops: CDR1 MDHEN, CDR2 SYDVKM. The CDR3 spans 14 residues. CDR3 loop: CASSNRSPQETQYF. DNA for the CDR3: TGTGCCAGCAGCAACAGAAGCCCCCAAGAGACCCAGTACTTC.

The chain recombines TRBV7-3 with TRBJ2-3; weak D call: TRBD1 (6 bases). The CDR3 is made up of 14 amino acids. The germline V gene encodes CDR1 SGHTA and CDR2 FQGTGA. Trimming pared 4 bases from V and 8 bases from J, leaving 16 bases between. DNA of the CDR3: TGTGCCAGCAGCTCGACAGGCCTAGATAGTACGCAGTATTTT. It specifies CASSSTGLDSTQYF.

The chain links TRBV7-2 to TRBJ2-5; D may be TRBD2 (6 bases). Trimming took 5 bases from V and 7 from J, leaving 17 bases between them. Germline CDR1 and CDR2: SGHTA and FQGNSA. This CDR3 is 14 amino acids long. CDR3 loop: CASSPAGGSGTQYF. The CDR3 DNA reads as TGTGCCAGCAGCCCGGCCGGGGGTTCAGGGACCCAGTACTTC.

The genes are TRBV5-1 and TRBJ1-1, with D possibly being TRBD1 (6 bases). V was shortened by 4 bases and J by 3 bases, with 16 bases between the two germline ends. CDR1 and CDR2 (germline): SGHRS, YFSETQ. This CDR3 spans 15 amino acids. The CDR3 protein is CASSINRVGDTEAFF. The CDR3, as DNA: TGCGCCAGCAGCATAAACAGGGTCGGCGACACTGAAGCTTTCTTT.

This clonotype has at least ten counts. The CDR3 DNA sequence: TGTGCCAGCAGCTATGAGACAGGCGCCTTAGCCAAAAACATTCAGTACTTC. Protein product: CASSYETGALAKNIQYF. The genes are TRBV4-2 and TRBJ2-4; TRBD1 is a possible D gene (6 bases). With 5 bases removed from V and 0 bases from J, the gap between germline ends came to 17 bases. Germline assignment: CDR1 LGHNA and CDR2 YNFKEQ. This CDR3 contains 17 residues.

The chain employs TRBV12-3 or TRBV12-4 and TRBJ2-2; D is perhaps TRBD1 (5 bases). The CDR3 is 14 residues long. Trimming shortened V by 5 bases and J by 3 bases, and 10 bases separated the two germline ends. CDR3 in DNA: TGTGCCAGCAGTGGACAAGTACACACCGGGGAGCTGTTTTTT. Residues: CASSGQVHTGELFF.